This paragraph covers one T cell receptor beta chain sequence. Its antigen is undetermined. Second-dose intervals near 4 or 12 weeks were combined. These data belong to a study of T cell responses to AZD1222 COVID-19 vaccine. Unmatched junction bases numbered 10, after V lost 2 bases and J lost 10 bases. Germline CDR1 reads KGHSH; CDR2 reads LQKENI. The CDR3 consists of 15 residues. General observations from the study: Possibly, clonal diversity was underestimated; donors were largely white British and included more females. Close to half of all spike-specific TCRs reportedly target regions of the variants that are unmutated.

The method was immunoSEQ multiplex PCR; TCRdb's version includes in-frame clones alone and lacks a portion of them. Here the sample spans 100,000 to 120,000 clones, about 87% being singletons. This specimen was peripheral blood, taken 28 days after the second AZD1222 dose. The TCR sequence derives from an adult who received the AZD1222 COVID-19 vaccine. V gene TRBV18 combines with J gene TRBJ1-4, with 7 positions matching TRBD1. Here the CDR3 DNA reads TGTGCCAGCTCACCATCTGCAACAGGGGAGGTAAAACTGTTTTTT. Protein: CASSPSATGEVKLFF.